The clone carrying this T cell receptor (beta chain) has just a few counts. Its specificity is not known. The data were taken from a study of T-cell memory formation after mild COVID-19. At the level of the study: For the most part, TCR clusters were specific to one donor.

Study-wide points: Pre-infection memory carried some responding clones, suggesting that cross-reactive memory joined.

Germline lookup yields CDR1 SGHTA and CDR2 FQGTGA. J was trimmed by 7 bases and V by 5 bases; bases with no gene match: 5. This CDR3 has 13 residues. One entry per CDR3 protein, called by TCRdb with MiXCR from the 5' RACE reads. The table records approximately 430,000 distinct CDR3 sequences, about 25% of them present only once. Sequenced input: PBMCs or a T cell subset sorted from them (not recorded which). The chain recombines TRBV7-3 with TRBJ2-1; the match to TRBD2 covers 7 bases. The receptor's source is an adult woman who had mild COVID-19 (a few samples of this study predate the infection). Cell type and time point are not known. CDR3 DNA: TGTGCCAGCAGCGCTGAGCGGGGAAATGAGCAGTTCTTC. This sequence encodes CASSAERGNEQFF.